The TCR beta chain described here comes from a study of blood T cell repertoires in COVID-19 (dated by TCRdb to between 2020 and 2021). Some background on the complete study: The collaborator samples originated in the United States, Italy and Spain and spanned the acute and convalescent phases of COVID-19. Subjects who had been exposed to COVID-19, were actively infected with it, or had recovered from it provided the deeply sampled blood TCRbeta repertoires that made up the dataset. Where HLA class I and class II types were available, the types were taken from metadata supplied by the sample provider, not from assay-based typing. Sample metadata almost always included a de-identified subject ID, COVID-19 status, age in years and sex. The material from the prospective study consisted of cDNA or gDNA derived from T cells, B-cell-depleted T cells, or PBMCs. The repertoires were made available in a free public database intended to serve as a resource for research on the immune response to SARS-CoV-2. Samples were obtained from the ongoing ImmuneRACE study (first 160 participants) and from 1,254 subjects provided by 6 global collaborators. What the authors observed across the whole study: The amount of clinical and demographic metadata varied by source and participant and was provided uncurated.

Comments on this clone: No cognate antigen has been identified for it. The record has no base qualities; no much larger clone is one base away.

Trimming takes 5 bases off V and 0 bases off J; junction bases not matched to a gene: 1. The CDR3 measures 14 amino acids from cysteine to phenylalanine. Only the CDR3 region is kept as DNA, spanning 42 bases read in frame from base 1. The germline V gene supplies CDR1 SGHRS and CDR2 YFSETQ. TCRbeta CDR3 regions were amplified from genomic DNA using the immunoSEQ Assay, a bias-controlled multiplex PCR. Per the original workflow: The number of nucleated cells in each sample was estimated from the amplification of reference gene primers within the assay. To quantify the absolute abundance of each unique TCRbeta CDR3 rearrangement, sequence reads were collapsed and filtered. Productive Simpson clonality was computed per sample as the square root of Simpson's diversity index over productive rearrangements. The table was pulled from immuneACCESS by TCRdb, which kept in-frame rearrangements only. Such tables lose some clones; where checked, under half of the loss comes from unresolved V genes, and the rest has no known cause. V and J calls and clone size are those listed in that table; D and trimming were worked out from the DNA. The sample profile shows 190,000 or so clones; about 87% of them were found once. The ten largest clones represent 1.2% of the sample.

In the prospective study, participants were about 18 to 90 years old, resided in approximately 25 geographic areas of the United States, and were enrolled through a virtual design. Cohort assignment in the prospective study relied on participant-reported clinical history from a screening survey and a study questionnaire. For ImmuneRACE Cohort 3, a participant was defined as recovered based on two consecutive negative NP/OP PCR tests, clearance by a healthcare professional, or resolution of symptoms. Mobile phlebotomists in the prospective study collected whole blood, serum and a nasopharyngeal or oropharyngeal swab from every participant. Participants in the prospective study had the option to provide additional blood draws and questionnaires over a roughly 2-month period. Before DNA extraction, blood samples from the prospective study were shipped at room temperature or frozen.

The sample comprised PBMCs or T cells enriched from blood (not recorded which). The receptor was isolated from a man aged 30 to 39 who had recovered from COVID-19. The V and J genes are TRBV5-1 and TRBJ2-1; 8 junctional bases match TRBD2. The DNA is TGCGCCAGCAGGCGGGGGGACTCCTACAATGAGCAGTTCTTC. This yields the protein CASRRGDSYNEQFF.